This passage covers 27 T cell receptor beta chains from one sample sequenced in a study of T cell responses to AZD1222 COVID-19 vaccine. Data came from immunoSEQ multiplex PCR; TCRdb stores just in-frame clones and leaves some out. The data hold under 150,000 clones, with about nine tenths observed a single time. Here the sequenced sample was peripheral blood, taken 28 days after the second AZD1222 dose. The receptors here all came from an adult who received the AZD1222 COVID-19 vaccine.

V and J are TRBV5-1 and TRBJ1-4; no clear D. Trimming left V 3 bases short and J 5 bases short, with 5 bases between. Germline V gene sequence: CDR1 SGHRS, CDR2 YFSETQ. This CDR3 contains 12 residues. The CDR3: CASSSANEKLFF. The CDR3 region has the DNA TGCGCCAGCAGCTCCGCGAATGAAAAACTGTTTTTT.

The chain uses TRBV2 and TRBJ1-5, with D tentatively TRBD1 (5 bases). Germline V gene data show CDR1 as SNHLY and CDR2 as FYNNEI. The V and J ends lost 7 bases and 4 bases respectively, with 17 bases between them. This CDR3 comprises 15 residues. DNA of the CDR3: TGTGCCAGCACCCCAACGGGGGGTTCAAATCAGCCCCAGCATTTT. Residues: CASTPTGGSNQPQHF.

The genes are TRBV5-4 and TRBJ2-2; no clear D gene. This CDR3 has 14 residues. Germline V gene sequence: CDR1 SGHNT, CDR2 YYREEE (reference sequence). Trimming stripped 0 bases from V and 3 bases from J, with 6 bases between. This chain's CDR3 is CASSLDLYTGELFF. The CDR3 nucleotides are TGTGCCAGCAGCTTGGACCTGTACACCGGGGAGCTGTTTTTT.

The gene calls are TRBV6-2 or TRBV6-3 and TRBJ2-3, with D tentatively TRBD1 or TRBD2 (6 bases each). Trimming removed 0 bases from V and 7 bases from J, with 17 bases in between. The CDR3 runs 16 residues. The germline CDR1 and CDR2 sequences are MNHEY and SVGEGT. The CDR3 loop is CASSYSGGTSRNTQYF. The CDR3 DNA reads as TGTGCCAGCAGTTACTCAGGGGGGACCTCAAGAAATACGCAGTATTTT.

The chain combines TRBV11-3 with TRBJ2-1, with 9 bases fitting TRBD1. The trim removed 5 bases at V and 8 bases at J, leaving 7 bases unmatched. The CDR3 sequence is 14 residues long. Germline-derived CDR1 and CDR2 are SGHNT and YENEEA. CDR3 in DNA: TGTGCCAGCAGCCCAGGGACAGGGTTTGATGAGCAGTTCTTC. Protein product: CASSPGTGFDEQFF.

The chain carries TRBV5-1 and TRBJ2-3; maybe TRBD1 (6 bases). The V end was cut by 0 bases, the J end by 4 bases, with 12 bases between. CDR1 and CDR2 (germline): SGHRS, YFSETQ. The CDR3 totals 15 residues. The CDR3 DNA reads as TGCGCCAGCAGCTTGGTTTTAGCAGGGGCAGATACGCAGTATTTT. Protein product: CASSLVLAGADTQYF.

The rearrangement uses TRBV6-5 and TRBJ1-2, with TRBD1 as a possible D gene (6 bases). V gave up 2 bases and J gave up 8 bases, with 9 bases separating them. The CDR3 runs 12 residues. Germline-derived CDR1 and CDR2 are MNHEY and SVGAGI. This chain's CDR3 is CASSYGTKGYTF. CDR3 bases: TGTGCCAGCAGTTACGGGACAAAGGGCTACACCTTC.

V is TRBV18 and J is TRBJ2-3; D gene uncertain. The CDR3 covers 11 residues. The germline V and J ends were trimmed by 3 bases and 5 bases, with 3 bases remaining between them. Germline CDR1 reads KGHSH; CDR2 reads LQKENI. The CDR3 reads CASSPKDTQYF. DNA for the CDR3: TGTGCCAGCTCACCGAAAGATACGCAGTATTTT.

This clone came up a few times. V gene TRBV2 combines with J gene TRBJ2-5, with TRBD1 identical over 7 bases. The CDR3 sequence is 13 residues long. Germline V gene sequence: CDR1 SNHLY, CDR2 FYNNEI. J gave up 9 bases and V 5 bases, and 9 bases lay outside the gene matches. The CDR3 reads CASSIGTDRAQYF. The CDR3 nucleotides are TGTGCCAGCAGTATAGGGACAGACCGTGCCCAGTACTTC.

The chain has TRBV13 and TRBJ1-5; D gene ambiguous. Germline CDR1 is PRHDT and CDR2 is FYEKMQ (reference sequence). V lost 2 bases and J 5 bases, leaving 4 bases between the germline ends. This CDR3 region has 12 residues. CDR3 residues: CASSLRDQPQHF. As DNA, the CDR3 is TGTGCCAGCAGCTTACGGGATCAGCCCCAGCATTTT. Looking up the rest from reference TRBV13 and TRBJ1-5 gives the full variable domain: AAGVIQSPRHLIKEKRETATLKCYPIPRHDTVYWYQQGPGQDPQFLISFYEKMQSDKGSIPDRFSAQQFSDYHSELNMSSLELGDSALYFCASSLRDQPQHFGDGTRLSIL.

The CDR3 here is CASSGRDLGEQYF. In nucleotides, the CDR3 is TGTGCCAGCAGCGGTAGGGATTTGGGGGAGCAGTACTTC. The genes are TRBV9 and TRBJ2-7; no firm D call. Germline CDR1 and CDR2: SGDLS and YYNGEE. Trimming removed 3 bases at V and 7 bases at J, with 14 bases between. The CDR3 is made up of 13 amino acids. The full variable domain, its missing parts supplied by reference TRBV9 and TRBJ2-7, is DSGVTQTPKHLITATGQRVTLRCSPRSGDLSVYWYQQSLDQGLQFLIQYYNGEERAKGNILERFSAQQFPDLHSELNLSSLELGDSALYFCASSGRDLGEQYFGPGTRLTVT.

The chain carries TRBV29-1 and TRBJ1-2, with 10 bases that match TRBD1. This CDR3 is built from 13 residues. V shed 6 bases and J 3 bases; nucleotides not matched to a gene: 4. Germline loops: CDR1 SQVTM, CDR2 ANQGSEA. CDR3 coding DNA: TGCAGCGTCCGAGGACAGGGGGACTATGGCTACACCTTC. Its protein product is CSVRGQGDYGYTF.

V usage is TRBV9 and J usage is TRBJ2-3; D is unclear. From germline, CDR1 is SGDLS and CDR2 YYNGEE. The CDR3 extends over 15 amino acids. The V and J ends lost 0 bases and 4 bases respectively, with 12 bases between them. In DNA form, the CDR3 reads TGTGCCAGCAGCGTAGCCTCGTTCCTTCCAGATACGCAGTATTTT. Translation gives CASSVASFLPDTQYF.

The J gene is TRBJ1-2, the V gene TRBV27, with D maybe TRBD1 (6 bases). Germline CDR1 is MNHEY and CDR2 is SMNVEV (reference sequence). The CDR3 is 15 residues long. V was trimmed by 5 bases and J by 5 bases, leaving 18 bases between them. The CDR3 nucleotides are TGTGCCAGCAGTGCAACATCACAGGGAAATTATGGCTACACCTTC. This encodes CASSATSQGNYGYTF.

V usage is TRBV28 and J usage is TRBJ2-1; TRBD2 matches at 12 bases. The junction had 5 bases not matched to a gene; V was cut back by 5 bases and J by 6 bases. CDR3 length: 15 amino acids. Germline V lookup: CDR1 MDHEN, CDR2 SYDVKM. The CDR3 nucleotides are TGTGCCAGCAGTCCTACTAGCGGGAGGTTCAATGAGCAGTTCTTC. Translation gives CASSPTSGRFNEQFF.

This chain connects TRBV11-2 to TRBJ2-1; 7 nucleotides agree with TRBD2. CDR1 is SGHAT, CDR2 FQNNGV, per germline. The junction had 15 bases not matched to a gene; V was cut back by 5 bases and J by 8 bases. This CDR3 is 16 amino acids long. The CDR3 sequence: CASSRTPGGFRDEQFF. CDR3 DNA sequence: TGTGCCAGCAGCAGGACCCCCGGGGGGTTTCGGGATGAGCAGTTCTTC.

The CDR3 spells CATTAGGYSNQPQHF. In DNA form, the CDR3 reads TGTGCCACCACGGCCGGTGGGTATAGCAATCAGCCCCAGCATTTT. The V call is TRBV6-5, the J call TRBJ1-5; D gene ambiguous. V was trimmed by 10 bases and J by 0 bases, leaving 16 bases between them. Germline CDR1 and CDR2: MNHEY and SVGAGI. CDR3 length equals 15 residues.

CDR3 protein: CASSYTTGEPQHF. The CDR3 nucleotides read TGTGCCAGCAGTTACACCACAGGGGAACCCCAGCATTTT. V and J are TRBV6-5 and TRBJ1-5; 7 positions match TRBD1. This CDR3 has 13 residues. Germline V lookup: CDR1 MNHEY, CDR2 SVGAGI. Trimming cost V 2 bases and J 10 bases; bases outside gene matches: 5.

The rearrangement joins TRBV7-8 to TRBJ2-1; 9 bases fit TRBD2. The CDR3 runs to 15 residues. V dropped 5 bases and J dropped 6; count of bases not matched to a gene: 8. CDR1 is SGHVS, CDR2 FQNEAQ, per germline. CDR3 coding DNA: TGTGCCAGCAGCGAGGGACTAGCTCTATTCAATGAGCAGTTCTTC. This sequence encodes CASSEGLALFNEQFF.

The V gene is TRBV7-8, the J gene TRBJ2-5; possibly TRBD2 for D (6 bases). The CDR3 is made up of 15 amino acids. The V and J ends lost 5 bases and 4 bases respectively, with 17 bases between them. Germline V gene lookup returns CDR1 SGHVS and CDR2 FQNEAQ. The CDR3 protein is CASSGFGGTGETQYF. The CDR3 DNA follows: TGTGCCAGCAGCGGTTTCGGCGGGACGGGAGAGACCCAGTACTTC. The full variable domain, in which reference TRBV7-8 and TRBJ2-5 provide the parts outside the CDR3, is GAGVSQSPRYKVAKRGQDVALRCDPISGHVSLFWYQQALGQGPEFLTYFQNEAQLDKSGLPSDRFFAERPEGSVSTLKIQRTQQEDSAVYLCASSGFGGTGETQYFGPGTRLLVL.

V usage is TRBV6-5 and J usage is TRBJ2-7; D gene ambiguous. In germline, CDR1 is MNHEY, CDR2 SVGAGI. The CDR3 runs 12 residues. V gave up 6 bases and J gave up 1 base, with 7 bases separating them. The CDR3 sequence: CASRSESYEQYF. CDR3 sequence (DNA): TGTGCCAGCAGGTCCGAGTCCTACGAGCAGTACTTC.

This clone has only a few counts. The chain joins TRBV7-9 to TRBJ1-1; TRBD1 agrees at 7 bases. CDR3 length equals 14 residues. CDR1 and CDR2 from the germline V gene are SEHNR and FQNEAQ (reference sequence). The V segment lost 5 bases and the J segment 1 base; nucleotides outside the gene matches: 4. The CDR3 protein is CASSARTGNTEAFF. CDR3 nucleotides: TGTGCCAGCAGCGCAAGGACAGGGAACACTGAAGCTTTCTTT.

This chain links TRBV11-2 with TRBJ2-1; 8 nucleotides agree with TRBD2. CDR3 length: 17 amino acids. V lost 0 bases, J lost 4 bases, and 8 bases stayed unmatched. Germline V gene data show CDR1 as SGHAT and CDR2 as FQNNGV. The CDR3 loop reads CASSLDSGGPGYNEQFF. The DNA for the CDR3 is TGTGCCAGCAGCTTAGATTCGGGAGGGCCGGGGTACAATGAGCAGTTCTTC.

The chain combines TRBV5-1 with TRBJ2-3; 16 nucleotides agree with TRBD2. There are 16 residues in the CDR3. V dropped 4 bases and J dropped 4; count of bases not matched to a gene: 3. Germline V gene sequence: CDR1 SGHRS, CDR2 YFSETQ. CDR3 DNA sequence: TGCGCCAGCAGCCCGGGGACTAGCGGGAGGGCAGATACGCAGTATTTT. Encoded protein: CASSPGTSGRADTQYF.

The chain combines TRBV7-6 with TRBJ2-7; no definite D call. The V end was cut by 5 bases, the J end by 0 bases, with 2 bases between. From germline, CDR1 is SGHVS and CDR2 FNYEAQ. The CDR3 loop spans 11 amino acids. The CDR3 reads CASSNSYEQYF. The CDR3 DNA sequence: TGTGCCAGCAGCAACTCCTACGAGCAGTACTTC.

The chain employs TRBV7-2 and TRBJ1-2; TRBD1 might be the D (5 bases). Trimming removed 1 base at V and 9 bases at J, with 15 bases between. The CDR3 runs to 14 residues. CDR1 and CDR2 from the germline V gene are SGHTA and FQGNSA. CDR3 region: CASSLGPGSGRYTF. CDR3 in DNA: TGTGCCAGCAGCTTAGGCCCAGGGTCGGGCCGCTACACCTTC. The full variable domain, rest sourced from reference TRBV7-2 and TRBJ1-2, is GAGVSQSPSNKVTEKGKDVELRCDPISGHTALYWYRQSLGQGLEFLIYFQGNSAPDKSGLPSDRFSAERTGGSVSTLTIQRTQQEDSAVYLCASSLGPGSGRYTFGSGTRLTVV.

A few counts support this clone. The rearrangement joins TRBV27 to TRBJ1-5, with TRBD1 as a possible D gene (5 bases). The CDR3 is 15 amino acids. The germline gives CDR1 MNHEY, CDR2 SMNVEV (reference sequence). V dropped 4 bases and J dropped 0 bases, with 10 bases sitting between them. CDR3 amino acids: CASSSHDSSNQPQHF. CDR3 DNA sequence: TGTGCCAGCAGTTCCCACGACAGTAGCAATCAGCCCCAGCATTTT.